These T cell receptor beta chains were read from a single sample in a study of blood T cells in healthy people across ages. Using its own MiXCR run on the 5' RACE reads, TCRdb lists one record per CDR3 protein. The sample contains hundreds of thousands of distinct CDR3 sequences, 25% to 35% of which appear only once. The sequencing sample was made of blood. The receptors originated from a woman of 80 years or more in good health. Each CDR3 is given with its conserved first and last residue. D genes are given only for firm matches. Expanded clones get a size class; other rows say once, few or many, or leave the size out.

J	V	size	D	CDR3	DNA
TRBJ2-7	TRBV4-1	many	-	CASSQSLSRDGVPYEQYF	TGCGCCAGCAGCCAATCTCTGAGCCGGGATGGGGTCCCCTACGAGCAGTACTTC
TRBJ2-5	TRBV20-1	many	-	CSARDLARTVDQTQYF	TGCAGTGCTAGAGACCTCGCCCGGACGGTCGACCAGACCCAGTACTTC
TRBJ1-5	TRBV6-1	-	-	CASSEVENQPQHF	TGTGCCAGCAGTGAAGTGGAGAATCAGCCCCAGCATTTT
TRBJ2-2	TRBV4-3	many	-	CASSFDINTGELFF	TGCGCCAGCAGCTTTGACATAAACACCGGGGAGCTGTTTTTT
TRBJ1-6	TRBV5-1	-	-	CASSVGTGRNSPLHF	TGCGCCAGCAGCGTCGGGACGGGCCGAAATTCACCCCTCCACTTT
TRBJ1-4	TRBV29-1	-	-	CSVKEGEGTSKLFF	TGCAGCGTGAAGGAGGGGGAGGGTACGAGCAAACTGTTTTTT
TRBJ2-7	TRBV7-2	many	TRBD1	CASSLSGQGAHEQYF	TGTGCCAGCAGCTTAAGTGGACAGGGGGCCCACGAGCAGTACTTC
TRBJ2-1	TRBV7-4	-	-	CASSLSGLRNEQFF	TGTGCCAGCAGTCTCTCGGGGCTCAGGAATGAGCAGTTCTTC
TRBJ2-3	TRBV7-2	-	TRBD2	CASSPSGGAQYTQYF	TGTGCCAGCAGTCCTAGCGGGGGGGCCCAGTATACGCAGTATTTT
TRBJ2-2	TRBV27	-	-	CASALPLGRELFF	TGTGCCAGCGCGCTACCCCTTGGGCGGGAGCTGTTTTTT
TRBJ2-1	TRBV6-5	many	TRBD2	CASSPEAGGSYNEQFF	TGTGCCAGCAGCCCAGAGGCGGGGGGGTCCTACAATGAGCAGTTCTTC
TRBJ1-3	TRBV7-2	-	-	CASSPHRIGGNTIYF	TGTGCCAGCAGTCCCCACCGGATCGGTGGAAACACCATATATTTT
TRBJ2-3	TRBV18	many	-	CASSPPAPTDTQYF	TGTGCCAGCTCACCACCGGCGCCCACAGATACGCAGTATTTT
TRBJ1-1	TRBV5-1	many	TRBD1	CASSFTGGARGNTEAFF	TGCGCCAGCAGCTTTACAGGGGGCGCCCGGGGAAACACTGAAGCTTTCTTT
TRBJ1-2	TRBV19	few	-	CASSPSRGRYGYTF	TGTGCCAGTAGCCCCTCGCGGGGACGGTATGGCTACACCTTC
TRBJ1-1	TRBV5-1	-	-	CASSLGRLSNTEAFF	TGCGCCAGCAGCTTGGGTAGACTCTCGAACACTGAAGCTTTCTTT
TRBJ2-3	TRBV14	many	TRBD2	CASSRGGPGTQYF	TGTGCCAGCAGCCGCGGGGGGCCCGGTACGCAGTATTTT
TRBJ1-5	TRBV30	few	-	CAWSPGGHQPQNF	TGTGCCTGGAGCCCCGGAGGGCATCAGCCCCAGAATTTT
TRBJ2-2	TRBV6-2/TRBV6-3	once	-	CACKWAGTGELFF	TGTGCCTGCAAATGGGCAGGGACCGGGGAGCTGTTTTTT